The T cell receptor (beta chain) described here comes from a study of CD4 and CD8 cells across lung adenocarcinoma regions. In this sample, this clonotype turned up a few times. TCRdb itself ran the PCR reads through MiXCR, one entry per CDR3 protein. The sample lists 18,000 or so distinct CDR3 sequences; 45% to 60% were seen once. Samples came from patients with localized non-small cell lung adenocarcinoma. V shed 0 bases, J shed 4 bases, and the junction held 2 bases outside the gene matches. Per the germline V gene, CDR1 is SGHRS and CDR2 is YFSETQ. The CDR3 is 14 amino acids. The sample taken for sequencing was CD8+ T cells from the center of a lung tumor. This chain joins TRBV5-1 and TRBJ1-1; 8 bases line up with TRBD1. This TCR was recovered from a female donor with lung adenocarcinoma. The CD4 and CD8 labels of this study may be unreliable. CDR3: CASSLGQGITEAFF. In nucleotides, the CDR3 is TGCGCCAGCAGCTTGGGACAGGGGATCACTGAAGCTTTCTTT.